These 6 T cell receptor beta chains were all obtained from the same sample, sequenced in a study of T-cell reconstitution after alpha-beta-depleted transplantation in children. The library targeted TCRbeta and was prepared with unique molecular identifiers. TCRdb reprocessed the PCR reads via MiXCR and lists one record per CDR3 protein. Of around 370,000 distinct CDR3 sequences in the sample, approximately 10% were seen once. The starting material was PBMCs from the stem cell graft donor, obtained from the stem cell graft. These receptors were taken from a human donor who donated a stem cell graft to a child with acute lymphoblastic leukemia.

In its sample, this clonotype was seen a few times. The chain is built from TRBV29-1 and TRBJ1-1; D unresolved. V dropped 4 bases and J dropped 7 bases, with 7 bases sitting between them. The V gene's germline CDR1 is SQVTM and CDR2 ANQGSEA. The CDR3 sequence is 10 residues long. CDR3 protein: CSVGRIEAFF. CDR3 bases: TGCAGCGTTGGACGGATTGAAGCTTTCTTT.

This clonotype was picked up a small number of times. This chain joins TRBV4-2 and TRBJ2-2; 11 nucleotides line up with TRBD2. J gave up 14 bases and V 4 bases, and 6 bases lay outside the gene matches. This CDR3 is 13 amino acids long. Looked up from germline, CDR1 is LGHNA and CDR2 is YNFKEQ. The CDR3 loop reads CASSPTSGGLLFF. The CDR3 DNA follows: TGTGCCAGCAGCCCCACTAGCGGGGGCCTCCTGTTTTTT.

Only a few counts were recorded for this clonotype. The chain joins TRBV5-1 to TRBJ2-3; a possible D gene is TRBD2 (6 bases). Germline V gene data show CDR1 as SGHRS and CDR2 as YFSETQ. V gave up 5 bases and J gave up 1 base, with 11 bases separating them. This CDR3 spans 14 amino acids. The CDR3 region has the DNA TGCGCCAGCAGGTCGGGAGCCGGCACAGATACGCAGTATTTT. Its translation is CASRSGAGTDTQYF.

The table lists this clonotype with a few counts. The chain joins TRBV7-9 to TRBJ2-5, with TRBD1 as a possible D gene (5 bases). This CDR3 spans 15 amino acids. CDR1 is SEHNR and CDR2 is FQNEAQ in the germline V gene (reference sequence). V gave up 2 bases and J gave up 5 bases, with 15 bases separating them. The CDR3 here is CASSLTKGARETQYF. The CDR3 DNA follows: TGTGCCAGCAGCTTAACTAAAGGGGCCCGGGAGACCCAGTACTTC. Full variable domain (rest looked up from reference TRBV7-9 and TRBJ2-5): DTGVSQNPRHKITKRGQNVTFRCDPISEHNRLYWYRQTLGQGPEFLTYFQNEAQLEKSRLLSDRFSAERPKGSFSTLEIQRTEQGDSAMYLCASSLTKGARETQYFGPGTRLLVL.

This clonotype was counted only a few times. The chain links TRBV27 to TRBJ2-1; D call uncertain. Trimming stripped 4 bases from V and 0 bases from J, with 7 bases between. CDR1 and CDR2 from the germline V gene are MNHEY and SMNVEV (reference sequence). This CDR3 has 14 amino acids. CDR3 DNA: TGTGCCAGCAGTTGGTCAGACTCCTACAATGAGCAGTTCTTC. Translating it yields CASSWSDSYNEQFF.

The rearrangement uses TRBV19 and TRBJ2-2; D unresolved. Trimming pared 1 base from V and 4 bases from J, leaving 13 bases between. Germline CDR1 reads LNHDA; CDR2 reads SQIVND (reference sequence). CDR3 size: 16 residues. The CDR3 here is CASSIGNQRLTGELFF. The CDR3 DNA follows: TGTGCCAGTAGTATAGGGAACCAACGGCTCACCGGGGAGCTGTTTTTT.